These 14 T cell receptor beta chains were sequenced from one sample in a study of cytomegalovirus exposure and HLA in healthy donors. Use of 60 Vbeta and 13 Jbeta primers characterized the PCR. The method was immunoSEQ multiplex PCR; TCRdb's version includes in-frame clones alone and lacks a portion of them. The table shows some 98,000 clones, with roughly 70% occurring only once. Specimen: PBMCs. The receptors derive from a man in his forties or fifties in good health and CMV-seronegative.

The rearrangement uses TRBV6-1 and TRBJ1-2, with 7 bases that match TRBD1. Germline V lookup: CDR1 MNHNS, CDR2 SASEGT. CDR3 length equals 17 residues. V shed 0 bases, J shed 5 bases, and the junction held 12 bases outside the gene matches. For the CDR3, the DNA is TGTGCCAGCAGTGAAGCGCTTCAAGGACAGGCCGGATATGGCTACACCTTC. Protein sequence: CASSEALQGQAGYGYTF.

The DNA for the CDR3 is TGTGCCAGCTCACCACAATCCGGGACAGGGACAGCATACGAGCAGTACTTC. Translated: CASSPQSGTGTAYEQYF. The chain employs TRBV18 and TRBJ2-7, with TRBD1 matching 9 bases. This CDR3 contains 17 residues. CDR1 is KGHSH and CDR2 is LQKENI in the germline V gene. V lost 1 base, J lost 4 bases, and 11 bases stayed unmatched.

The genes are TRBV6-5 and TRBJ2-1; 7 nucleotides agree with TRBD2. CDR3 length: 14 residues. The germline CDR1 and CDR2 sequences are MNHEY and SVGAGI. Unmatched junction bases numbered 6, after V lost 2 bases and J lost 8 bases. DNA of the CDR3: TGTGCCAGCAGTTACCAGGCACTAGCGCATGAGCAGTTCTTC. Protein product: CASSYQALAHEQFF.

The V call is TRBV7-6, the J call TRBJ2-7, with 11 positions matching TRBD2. Unmatched junction bases numbered 14, after V lost 1 base and J lost 0 bases. Germline CDR1 reads SGHVS; CDR2 reads FNYEAQ. CDR3 size: 20 residues. DNA for the CDR3: TGTGCCAGCAGCTTAGTGGGAGCCGGGACTAGCGGACCCAGCTCCTACGAGCAGTACTTC. Translating gives CASSLVGAGTSGPSSYEQYF.

The CDR3 loop reads CASSVGEGGSTDTQYF. The CDR3 DNA reads as TGTGCCAGCAGCGTAGGGGAGGGCGGCAGCACAGATACGCAGTATTTT. The gene calls are TRBV9 and TRBJ2-3, with 7 bases matching TRBD2. Germline loops: CDR1 SGDLS, CDR2 YYNGEE. The CDR3 is 16 residues long. V shed 0 bases and J 0 bases; nucleotides not matched to a gene: 4. Full variable domain (remainder filled in from reference TRBV9 and TRBJ2-3): DSGVTQTPKHLITATGQRVTLRCSPRSGDLSVYWYQQSLDQGLQFLIQYYNGEERAKGNILERFSAQQFPDLHSELNLSSLELGDSALYFCASSVGEGGSTDTQYFGPGTRLTVL.

The chain recombines TRBV11-2 with TRBJ2-7, with 7 positions matching TRBD2. Germline CDR1 SGHAT, CDR2 FQNNGV. The CDR3 extends over 15 amino acids. The ends lost 5 bases at V and 5 bases at J; junction bases unmatched: 12. The CDR3 sequence: CASSTPRGSFNEQYF. CDR3 nucleotide sequence: TGTGCCAGCAGCACCCCCCGCGGGAGTTTCAACGAGCAGTACTTC.

The J gene is TRBJ2-6, the V gene TRBV19, with D tentatively TRBD2 (6 bases). This CDR3 spans 18 amino acids. CDR1 and CDR2 from the germline V gene are LNHDA and SQIVND (reference sequence). The V and J ends lost 6 bases and 0 bases respectively, with 18 bases between them. In nucleotides, the CDR3 is TGTGCCAGTAGGGCCACGGGACTTCTAGCCTCTGGGGCCAACGTCCTGACTTTC. As protein: CASRATGLLASGANVLTF.

The chain recombines TRBV11-2 with TRBJ2-2; D might be TRBD1 (5 bases). The CDR3 is 16 residues long. The germline V and J ends were trimmed by 3 bases and 0 bases, with 11 bases remaining between them. The germline V gene has CDR1 SGHAT and CDR2 FQNNGV. The CDR3 sequence is CASSLIKGPNTGELFF. CDR3 nucleotide sequence: TGTGCCAGCAGCTTGATTAAGGGGCCGAACACCGGGGAGCTGTTTTTT.

The gene calls are TRBV28 and TRBJ1-1; D is possibly TRBD1 (5 bases). Trimming pared 7 bases from V and 4 bases from J, leaving 10 bases between. The CDR3 contains 12 residues. Per the germline V gene, CDR1 is MDHEN and CDR2 is SYDVKM. CDR3 loop: CASNYRLTEAFF. The CDR3 DNA reads as TGTGCCAGCAATTACAGGCTCACTGAAGCTTTCTTT.

J is TRBJ1-2 and V is TRBV4-1; 7 nucleotides align to TRBD1. V dropped 0 bases and J dropped 2; count of bases not matched to a gene: 0. CDR1 and CDR2 from the germline V gene are MGHRA and YSYEKL. The CDR3 loop spans 14 amino acids. The CDR3 DNA is TGCGCCAGCAGCCAAGAGGGACAGAACTATGGCTACACCTTC. Residues: CASSQEGQNYGYTF.

The V call is TRBV5-4, the J call TRBJ1-2; D unclear. The CDR3 consists of 14 residues. Germline CDR1 reads SGHNT; CDR2 reads YYREEE (reference sequence). Trimming cost V 0 bases and J 0 bases, with 6 bases left between them. The CDR3 DNA sequence: TGTGCCAGCAGCTTGGGCCAGGCTAACTATGGCTACACCTTC. Protein: CASSLGQANYGYTF.

V and J are TRBV5-1 and TRBJ2-7; 7 positions match TRBD1. The CDR3 runs to 14 residues. V was clipped by 0 bases and J by 4 bases; unmatched bases: 4. Germline values: CDR1 SGHRS, CDR2 YFSETQ. The CDR3 DNA follows: TGCGCCAGCAGCTTGGAGAAGGGGGCGTACGAGCAGTACTTC. Protein: CASSLEKGAYEQYF.

The chain employs TRBV6-6 and TRBJ1-1, with D possibly being TRBD1 (6 bases). V was shortened by 5 bases and J by 7 bases, with 11 bases between the two germline ends. CDR3 length equals 12 residues. Germline assignment: CDR1 MNHNY and CDR2 SVGAGI (reference sequence). The CDR3 is CASSRTAREAFF. In DNA form, the CDR3 reads TGTGCCAGCAGTCGGACAGCGCGTGAAGCTTTCTTT.

CDR3 residues: CASSSGLAGVGGELFF. CDR3 DNA: TGTGCCAGCAGCTCGGGACTAGCGGGAGTGGGCGGGGAGCTGTTTTTT. This rearrangement joins TRBV5-4 to TRBJ2-2; TRBD2 aligns across 14 bases. Trimming at V came to 3 bases and at J to 7 bases, leaving 5 bases not matched to a gene. The CDR3 is 16 residues long. CDR1 is SGHNT and CDR2 is YYREEE in the germline V gene (reference sequence).